These 23 T cell receptor beta chains were all obtained from the same sample, sequenced in a study of cytomegalovirus exposure and HLA in healthy donors. The PCR ran on 60 Vbeta and 13 Jbeta primers. This table comes from immunoSEQ multiplex PCR, and its TCRdb copy is limited to in-frame clones, with some not included. Of around 130,000 clones in the sample, around 70% were seen once. Sample: PBMCs. These receptors were collected from a man aged 30 to 45 in good health and CMV-seropositive.

The chain couples TRBV4-1 to TRBJ2-6; 8 positions agree with TRBD1. There are 19 residues in the CDR3. V lost 4 bases to trimming and J lost 0 bases; unmatched junction nucleotides: 11. Germline V CDR1 and CDR2: MGHRA, YSYEKL. CDR3 DNA: TGCGCCAGCAGCCCAAGAGTTGGGACAGGTTACTCTGGGGCCAACGTCCTGACTTTC. Protein sequence: CASSPRVGTGYSGANVLTF.

This chain joins TRBV5-4 and TRBJ2-2; TRBD1 matches at 7 bases. This CDR3 is built from 14 residues. Germline CDR1 and CDR2: SGHNT and YYREEE (reference sequence). V dropped 2 bases and J dropped 5; count of bases not matched to a gene: 3. The CDR3 sequence: CASSFRGQTGELFF. The CDR3 DNA reads as TGTGCCAGCAGCTTCAGGGGACAGACCGGGGAGCTGTTTTTT.

The CDR3 loop is CASSRPERELLDEQFF. Written as DNA, the CDR3 is TGTGCCAGCAGTCGGCCGGAGCGGGAGCTTTTGGATGAGCAGTTCTTC. The V and J genes are TRBV2 and TRBJ2-1, with 8 bases matching TRBD2. The germline V gene encodes CDR1 SNHLY and CDR2 FYNNEI. The CDR3 is made up of 16 amino acids. V lost 5 bases, J lost 8 bases, and 14 bases stayed unmatched.

This clone was seen a few times. The V gene is TRBV4-3, the J gene TRBJ2-7, with TRBD2 matching 7 bases. V lost 1 base, J lost 6 bases, and 0 bases stayed unmatched. Per germline, CDR1 LGHNA and CDR2 YSLEER. The CDR3 sequence is 12 residues long. For the CDR3, the DNA is TGCGCCAGCAGCCAAGCGGGAGGCGAGCAGTACTTC. It encodes CASSQAGGEQYF.

The V call is TRBV15, the J call TRBJ2-1; 11 bases line up with TRBD1. The V segment lost 3 bases and the J segment 8 bases; nucleotides outside the gene matches: 6. This CDR3 has 15 residues. The germline gives CDR1 LNHNV, CDR2 YYDKDF (reference sequence). CDR3 coding DNA: TGTGCCACCAGCAGGGGGGACAGGGGGTATTATGAGCAGTTCTTC. Encoded protein: CATSRGDRGYYEQFF. Based on the CDR3 plus reference TRBV15 and TRBJ2-1, the full variable domain is DAMVIQNPRYQVTQFGKPVTLSCSQTLNHNVMYWYQQKSSQAPKLLFHYYDKDFNNEADTPDNFQSRRPNTSFCFLDIRSPGLGDTAMYLCATSRGDRGYYEQFFGPGTRLTVL.

J is TRBJ2-5 and V is TRBV7-2; TRBD2 is a possible D gene (6 bases). Germline V gives CDR1 SGHTA, CDR2 FQGNSA. The CDR3 consists of 13 residues. Trimming pared 0 bases from V and 10 bases from J, leaving 12 bases between. The CDR3 loop reads CASSLAVARDQYF. The CDR3 DNA is TGTGCCAGCAGCTTAGCGGTAGCGCGGGACCAGTACTTC. Using reference TRBV7-2 and TRBJ2-5 for the parts outside the CDR3, the full variable domain is GAGVSQSPSNKVTEKGKDVELRCDPISGHTALYWYRQSLGQGLEFLIYFQGNSAPDKSGLPSDRFSAERTGGSVSTLTIQRTQQEDSAVYLCASSLAVARDQYFGPGTRLLVL.

This rearrangement joins TRBV7-9 to TRBJ1-2; 8 bases agree with TRBD1. The V gene end was trimmed by 6 bases and the J gene end by 4 bases; junction bases not matched to a gene: 10. This CDR3 is built from 15 residues. The germline V gene encodes CDR1 SEHNR and CDR2 FQNEAQ (reference sequence). CDR3 nucleotide sequence: TGTGCCAGCAGTCAGCTCGGGACAGGTGGCTATGGCTACACCTTC. It yields the protein CASSQLGTGGYGYTF.

DNA of the CDR3: TGCGCCAGCAGCTCCACTAAGACAGGGAAGGGCTTCAATGAGCAGTTCTTC. Protein: CASSSTKTGKGFNEQFF. V is TRBV5-1 and J is TRBJ2-1; 7 nucleotides agree with TRBD1. V lost 3 bases, J lost 6 bases, and 15 bases stayed unmatched. CDR3 length equals 17 residues. The V gene's germline CDR1 is SGHRS and CDR2 YFSETQ. The whole variable domain, remainder taken from reference TRBV5-1 and TRBJ2-1, is KAGVTQTPRYLIKTRGQQVTLSCSPISGHRSVSWYQQTPGQGLQFLFEYFSETQRNKGNFPGRFSGRQFSNSRSEMNVSTLELGDSALYLCASSSTKTGKGFNEQFFGPGTRLTVL.

The table lists this clone with a few counts. This chain joins TRBV6-6 and TRBJ1-2; 7 positions match TRBD1. V shed 5 bases and J 9 bases; nucleotides not matched to a gene: 9. The length of the CDR3 is 13 residues. Looked up from germline, CDR1 is MNHNY and CDR2 is SVGAGI (reference sequence). The CDR3 reads CASSDRQGGSYTF. DNA for the CDR3: TGTGCCAGCAGTGACCGACAGGGTGGGAGCTACACCTTC.

This clone was found a few times. This chain uses TRBV4-3 with TRBJ2-7; 8 bases agree with TRBD1. V was pared by 0 bases and J by 0 bases, with 4 bases of the junction left unmatched. The CDR3 runs 16 residues. The germline gives CDR1 LGHNA, CDR2 YSLEER. The CDR3 nucleotides read TGCGCCAGCAGCCAAGATCGGACAGGGAGCTCCTACGAGCAGTACTTC. Amino acid sequence: CASSQDRTGSSYEQYF.

This clone occurred a few times. CDR3 residues: CASSLSSSDYEQYF. The CDR3 DNA sequence: TGTGCCAGCAGCTTAAGCTCCTCCGACTACGAGCAGTACTTC. The genes are TRBV7-6 and TRBJ2-7, with D uncertain. This CDR3 comprises 14 residues. Germline V lookup: CDR1 SGHVS, CDR2 FNYEAQ. Trimming took off 2 bases at V and 3 bases at J, with 11 bases between the two ends.

This chain uses TRBV7-2 with TRBJ1-1, with D possibly matching TRBD1 (5 bases). CDR1 is SGHTA, CDR2 FQGNSA, per germline. Trimming pared 3 bases from V and 4 bases from J, leaving 12 bases between. The CDR3 loop spans 14 amino acids. CDR3 in amino acids: CASSFAGGGTEAFF. Here the CDR3 DNA reads TGTGCCAGCAGCTTCGCGGGGGGAGGCACTGAAGCTTTCTTT.

V usage is TRBV18 and J usage is TRBJ1-1; tentative D call: TRBD1 (6 bases). V was pared by 2 bases and J by 3 bases, with 10 bases between. The CDR3 is made up of 14 amino acids. The germline V gene has CDR1 KGHSH and CDR2 LQKENI. CDR3 bases: TGTGCCAGCTCACCAAACAGGGAGTACACTGAAGCTTTCTTT. This gives the protein CASSPNREYTEAFF.

V is TRBV6-5 and J is TRBJ1-2, with TRBD1 identical over 9 bases. The germline V gene has CDR1 MNHEY and CDR2 SVGAGI. This CDR3 is 16 amino acids long. The V segment lost 3 bases and the J segment 5 bases; nucleotides outside the gene matches: 10. The CDR3 protein is CASSYQSGQGNYGYTF. For the CDR3, the DNA is TGTGCCAGCAGTTATCAATCGGGACAGGGAAATTATGGCTACACCTTC.

V gene TRBV2 combines with J gene TRBJ1-1; D is unresolved. The CDR3 runs 13 residues. Germline V CDR1 and CDR2: SNHLY, FYNNEI. Trimming pared 7 bases from V and 5 bases from J, leaving 14 bases between. CDR3 sequence reads: CASMRQAGTEAFF. CDR3 sequence (DNA): TGTGCCAGCATGCGGCAGGCGGGGACTGAAGCTTTCTTT.

The V call is TRBV27, the J call TRBJ2-1, with a weak D call TRBD2 (6 bases). This CDR3 spans 15 amino acids. Germline V gene lookup returns CDR1 MNHEY and CDR2 SMNVEV (reference sequence). The V end was cut by 6 bases, the J end by 2 bases, with 14 bases between. The CDR3 DNA reads as TGTGCCAGCAGCCTTACTAGCTTCCCCTACAATGAGCAGTTCTTC. This translates into CASSLTSFPYNEQFF.

Only a few counts were recorded for this clone. The chain joins TRBV30 to TRBJ1-6, with TRBD1 identical over 7 bases. The CDR3 consists of 14 residues. V shed 4 bases, J shed 6 bases, and the junction held 6 bases outside the gene matches. Germline V gives CDR1 GTSNPN, CDR2 SVGIG (reference sequence). Written as DNA, the CDR3 is TGTGCCTGGACAGGGACAGCACCTAATTCACCCCTCCACTTT. This encodes CAWTGTAPNSPLHF.

This chain uses TRBV4-2 with TRBJ2-5, with TRBD2 matching over 12 bases. CDR3 length equals 17 residues. CDR1 is LGHNA, CDR2 YNFKEQ, per germline. The junction had 6 bases not matched to a gene; V was cut back by 0 bases and J by 4 bases. The CDR3 bases are TGTGCCAGCAGCCAAGACAAACTAGCGGGAGGAGGAGAGACCCAGTACTTC. Protein sequence: CASSQDKLAGGGETQYF.

The chain links TRBV6-1 to TRBJ1-1; D remains unclear. CDR1 is MNHNS, CDR2 SASEGT, per germline. The CDR3 has 13 residues. The V gene lost 7 bases and the J gene lost 4 bases, with 13 bases spanning the gap. The CDR3 protein is CASTVSPGTEAFF. The CDR3 nucleotides are TGTGCCAGCACGGTATCTCCCGGCACTGAAGCTTTCTTT.

This chain links TRBV5-6 with TRBJ2-3; weak D call: TRBD2 (6 bases). CDR3 length equals 14 residues. Trimming took off 7 bases at V and 4 bases at J, with 16 bases between the two ends. Germline V gene sequence: CDR1 SGHDT, CDR2 YYEEEE. The CDR3 sequence is CASGPGDGADTQYF. The CDR3 DNA reads TGTGCCAGCGGTCCGGGGGATGGAGCAGATACGCAGTATTTT.

The gene calls are TRBV7-2 and TRBJ1-2; D is perhaps TRBD1 (6 bases). The CDR3 contains 13 residues. The V gene lost 0 bases and the J gene lost 7 bases, with 9 bases spanning the gap. Germline lookup yields CDR1 SGHTA and CDR2 FQGNSA. Written as DNA, the CDR3 is TGTGCCAGCAGCTTAGCCGGGGGGCTTGGCTACACCTTC. Translated, it gives CASSLAGGLGYTF. The full variable domain, rest sourced from reference TRBV7-2 and TRBJ1-2, is GAGVSQSPSNKVTEKGKDVELRCDPISGHTALYWYRQSLGQGLEFLIYFQGNSAPDKSGLPSDRFSAERTGGSVSTLTIQRTQQEDSAVYLCASSLAGGLGYTFGSGTRLTVV.

This clone was observed a single time. This chain uses TRBV9 with TRBJ2-7; TRBD1 matches 7 bases. CDR1 SGDLS and CDR2 YYNGEE come from the germline V gene. V was pared by 3 bases and J by 2 bases, with 8 bases of the junction left unmatched. The CDR3 runs 15 residues. CDR3 loop: CASSAQGTITYEQYF. CDR3 bases: TGTGCCAGCAGCGCACAGGGGACGATTACCTACGAGCAGTACTTC. Complete variable domain (other parts from reference TRBV9 and TRBJ2-7): DSGVTQTPKHLITATGQRVTLRCSPRSGDLSVYWYQQSLDQGLQFLIQYYNGEERAKGNILERFSAQQFPDLHSELNLSSLELGDSALYFCASSAQGTITYEQYFGPGTRLTVT.

The rearrangement joins TRBV27 to TRBJ2-1; a weak D match, TRBD2 (7 bases). Germline V gene data show CDR1 as MNHEY and CDR2 as SMNVEV (reference sequence). This CDR3 is built from 18 residues. V lost 6 bases to trimming and J lost 4 bases, with 25 bases between them. This chain's CDR3 is CASSPRWGGLGSYNEQFF. DNA for the CDR3: TGTGCCAGCAGCCCGAGGTGGGGGGGCCTTGGGTCTTACAATGAGCAGTTCTTC.